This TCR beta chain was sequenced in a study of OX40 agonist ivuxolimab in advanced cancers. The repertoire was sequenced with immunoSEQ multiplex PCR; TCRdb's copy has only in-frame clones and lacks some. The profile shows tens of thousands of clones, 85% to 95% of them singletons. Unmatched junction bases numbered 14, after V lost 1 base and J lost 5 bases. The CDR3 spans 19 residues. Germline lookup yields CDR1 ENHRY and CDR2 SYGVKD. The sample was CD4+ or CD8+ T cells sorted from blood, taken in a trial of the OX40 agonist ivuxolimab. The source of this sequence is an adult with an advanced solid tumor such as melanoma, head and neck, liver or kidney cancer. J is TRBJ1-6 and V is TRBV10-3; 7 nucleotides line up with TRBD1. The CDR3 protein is CAISEFEDRAIGDNSPLHF. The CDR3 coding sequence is TGTGCCATCAGTGAGTTTGAAGACAGGGCTATTGGCGATAATTCACCCCTCCACTTT.